The 5 T cell receptor beta chains presented below share a single source sample, sequenced in a study of blood T cell repertoires in COVID-19. The protocol was immunoSEQ multiplex PCR, while the TCRdb copy is restricted to in-frame clones and leaves out a portion. Among about 340,000 clones listed, 83% were seen once. The sequenced sample was peripheral blood. The origin of the receptors is a man under 40 with active or convalescent COVID-19.

In this sample, this clone turned up once. This chain uses TRBV2 with TRBJ2-7; TRBD2 aligns across 12 bases. Germline assignment: CDR1 SNHLY and CDR2 FYNNEI. Trimming took 3 bases from V and 0 from J; bases not matched to a gene: 6. The CDR3 is made up of 17 amino acids. The CDR3 region is CASSDPGLAGASYEQYF. CDR3 sequence (DNA): TGTGCCAGCAGTGATCCGGGACTAGCGGGCGCCTCCTACGAGCAGTACTTC.

This clone was detected only once. The chain combines TRBV4-1 with TRBJ1-2; 11 nucleotides line up with TRBD1. This CDR3 has 15 residues. The V and J ends lost 4 bases and 5 bases, in that order; junction bases with no gene match: 6. In germline, CDR1 is MGHRA, CDR2 YSYEKL. The CDR3: CASSPGQGAPYGYTF. CDR3 coding DNA: TGCGCCAGCAGCCCCGGACAGGGGGCGCCGTATGGCTACACCTTC.

The chain has TRBV6-4 and TRBJ1-1; D is undetermined. Germline V lookup: CDR1 MRHNA, CDR2 SNTAGT. V was clipped by 3 bases and J by 4 bases, with 12 bases between them. This CDR3 has 14 amino acids. Written as DNA, the CDR3 is TGTGCCAGCAGTGAAGAGGGATTCGTCACTGAAGCTTTCTTT. This codes for CASSEEGFVTEAFF.

This chain links TRBV24-1 with TRBJ2-3; 9 bases are a match to TRBD2. The germline CDR1 and CDR2 sequences are KGHDR and SFDVKD. Trimming took 7 bases from V and 5 from J; bases not matched to a gene: 6. CDR3 length: 14 residues. The DNA for the CDR3 is TGTGCCACCAGGCGGGGGGGCGGGGAAGATACGCAGTATTTT. Its protein is CATRRGGGEDTQYF.

This sequence joins TRBV10-2 and TRBJ1-2; 8 bases are a match to TRBD1. CDR1 is WSHSY, CDR2 SAAADI, per germline. Trimming cost V 7 bases and J 8 bases; bases outside gene matches: 9. CDR3 length: 13 residues. The CDR3, as DNA: TGCGCCAGCATTAATGACAGGGGCCGGGGCTACACCTTC. Amino acids: CASINDRGRGYTF.